The 9 T cell receptor beta chains reported below all come from one sample, sequenced in a study of T-cell memory formation after mild COVID-19. Via MiXCR, TCRdb re-called the 5' RACE reads, giving one row per CDR3 protein. The sample records about 190,000 distinct CDR3 sequences, about 10% being singletons. The specimen was PBMCs or a T cell subset sorted from them (not recorded which). The receptors originated from a man aged 18 to 35 who had mild COVID-19 (a few samples of this study predate the infection). Cell type and time point are not known.

The gene calls are TRBV5-1 and TRBJ1-1; the match to TRBD1 covers 8 bases. The V and J ends lost 5 bases and 4 bases, in that order; junction bases with no gene match: 10. Germline lookup yields CDR1 SGHRS and CDR2 YFSETQ. The CDR3 runs to 15 residues. In DNA form, the CDR3 reads TGCGCCAGCAGAGACCAGGGGGCGAGGATCACTGAAGCTTTCTTT. It yields the protein CASRDQGARITEAFF.

This clonotype was picked up a small number of times. The gene calls are TRBV3-1 and TRBJ1-2; D is ambiguous. V lost 2 bases to trimming and J lost 2 bases, with 6 bases between them. Germline V gene sequence: CDR1 LGHDT, CDR2 YNNKEL (reference sequence). CDR3 size: 13 residues. The CDR3 DNA is TGTGCCAGCAGCCAAAACACGAACTATGGCTACACCTTC. Protein product: CASSQNTNYGYTF.

This clonotype has a count of ten or more. This rearrangement joins TRBV7-2 to TRBJ2-3; D gene uncertain. The CDR3 has 13 residues. Germline loops: CDR1 SGHTA, CDR2 FQGNSA. V dropped 5 bases and J dropped 6 bases, with 12 bases sitting between them. DNA of the CDR3: TGTGCCAGCAGCCCCTACCCCCTGGATACGCAGTATTTT. Its translation is CASSPYPLDTQYF.

This clonotype was seen ten or more times. The chain is built from TRBV7-2 and TRBJ2-1; 10 bases map to TRBD2. V lost 5 bases to trimming and J lost 10 bases; unmatched junction nucleotides: 11. Per germline, CDR1 SGHTA and CDR2 FQGNSA. The CDR3 runs to 15 residues. DNA of the CDR3: TGTGCCAGCAGCCCGCAAAGCGGGGGGGCGCGGGAGCAGTTCTTC. Encoded protein: CASSPQSGGAREQFF.

The table lists this clonotype with a few counts. This chain links TRBV5-1 with TRBJ2-5, with 7 bases fitting TRBD1. The CDR3 covers 16 residues. V was clipped by 0 bases and J by 5 bases; unmatched bases: 10. CDR1 SGHRS and CDR2 YFSETQ come from the germline V gene. As DNA, the CDR3 is TGCGCCAGCAGCTTGGAGGCTTACAGGGGTAGTGAGACCCAGTACTTC. Translating it yields CASSLEAYRGSETQYF. Full variable domain (remainder filled in from reference TRBV5-1 and TRBJ2-5): KAGVTQTPRYLIKTRGQQVTLSCSPISGHRSVSWYQQTPGQGLQFLFEYFSETQRNKGNFPGRFSGRQFSNSRSEMNVSTLELGDSALYLCASSLEAYRGSETQYFGPGTRLLVL.

V is TRBV18 and J is TRBJ2-3; possibly TRBD2 for D (5 bases). Germline assignment: CDR1 KGHSH and CDR2 LQKENI. The CDR3 sequence is 15 residues long. Trimming left V 4 bases short and J 2 bases short, with 13 bases between. The CDR3 loop is CASSLAPADTDTQYF. CDR3 DNA: TGTGCCAGCTCACTTGCTCCAGCGGACACAGATACGCAGTATTTT. Based on the CDR3 plus reference TRBV18 and TRBJ2-3, the full variable domain is NAGVMQNPRHLVRRRGQEARLRCSPMKGHSHVYWYRQLPEEGLKFMVYLQKENIIDESGMPKERFSAEFPKEGPSILRIQQVVRGDSAAYFCASSLAPADTDTQYFGPGTRLTVL.

The chain combines TRBV18 with TRBJ1-2; perhaps TRBD1 as D (5 bases). V was pared by 2 bases and J by 3 bases, with 13 bases between. The germline gives CDR1 KGHSH, CDR2 LQKENI. The CDR3 runs to 15 residues. The CDR3: CASSPKTGTDYGYTF. DNA of the CDR3: TGTGCCAGCTCACCAAAGACCGGGACGGACTATGGCTACACCTTC.

This clonotype has just a few counts. The gene calls are TRBV5-1 and TRBJ1-6; D possibly corresponds to TRBD1 (5 bases). CDR1 is SGHRS, CDR2 YFSETQ, per germline. The length of the CDR3 is 16 residues. V gave up 0 bases and J gave up 4 bases, with 11 bases separating them. CDR3 sequence (DNA): TGCGCCAGCAGCTTGGAGGGACTGGGTTATAATTCACCCCTCCACTTT. It codes for CASSLEGLGYNSPLHF.

The chain recombines TRBV9 with TRBJ2-7; the D gene is possibly TRBD2 (5 bases). The CDR3 loop spans 15 amino acids. In germline, CDR1 is SGDLS, CDR2 YYNGEE. V lost 4 bases, J lost 3 bases, and 17 bases lay in between. CDR3 nucleotides: TGTGCCAGCAGCCCGAGTCCCGGGATTGACTACGAGCAGTACTTC. Protein: CASSPSPGIDYEQYF.